These T cell receptor beta chains were read from a single sample in a study of cytomegalovirus exposure and HLA in healthy donors. Sequenced by immunoSEQ multiplex PCR; TCRdb stores in-frame clones only, minus some. The table includes around 350,000 clones, 86% detected once. Sequencing was performed on PBMCs. Receptors originate from a woman younger than 35 in good health and CMV-seronegative. Each CDR3 is given with its conserved first and last residue. The D gene is left open where the match is weak. Only some rows state a clone size, as once, few, many or a class for expanded clones.

d_call j_call v_call clone_size cdr3_nt cdr3_aa
- TRBJ2-3 TRBV4-1 - TGCGCCAGCAGCCAAGGGCTCCGCGGGGAAGGAAGTTCGCAGTATTTT CASSQGLRGEGSSQYF
- TRBJ2-7 TRBV28 - TGTGCCAGCAGTTTCTCCCGGGACATAGCCTACGAGCAGTACTTC CASSFSRDIAYEQYF
- TRBJ1-2 TRBV28 - TGTGCCAGCAGTTCGGCGGGGGGAGCCGTCTATGGCTACACCTTC CASSSAGGAVYGYTF
TRBD2 TRBJ2-1 TRBV2 - TGTGCCAGCAGTGAAGCGGAAGCGGGAGCGTCGTGGAGTGAGCAGTTCTTC CASSEAEAGASWSEQFF
TRBD2 TRBJ2-7 TRBV7-2 - TGTGCCAGCAGCCCTAGCGGGACCACCTACGAGCAGTACTTC CASSPSGTTYEQYF
TRBD2 TRBJ2-7 TRBV9 - TGTGCCAGCAGCGTAGGAGCGGGAGGGAGATACTACGAGCAGTACTTC CASSVGAGGRYYEQYF
- TRBJ1-1 TRBV9 - TGTGCCAGCAGCGTAGACCCCGACAGCAACACTGAAGCTTTCTTT CASSVDPDSNTEAFF
TRBD1 TRBJ1-2 TRBV27 - TGTGCCAGCAGTCAAATTTACAGGGGAGGCTACACCTTC CASSQIYRGGYTF
- TRBJ1-3 TRBV30 - TGTGCCTGGGGCCCCATCTCGACAGTTGGAAACACCATATATTTT CAWGPISTVGNTIYF
- TRBJ2-2 TRBV9 few TGTGCCAGCAAACAGGCGAACACCGGGGAGCTGTTTTTT CASKQANTGELFF
- TRBJ2-3 TRBV18 - TGTGCCAGCTCACCGAAGACAGGTCGTGGCACAGATACGCAGTATTTT CASSPKTGRGTDTQYF
TRBD2 TRBJ2-2 TRBV30 - TGTGCCTGGACTAGCGGGAGTGACACCGGGGAGCTGTTTTTT CAWTSGSDTGELFF
- TRBJ2-1 TRBV30 many TGTGCCTGGAGTGGTCTAGCAACTGAGCAGTTCTTC CAWSGLATEQFF
- TRBJ1-1 TRBV6-4 - TGTGCCAGCAGCGAAGACAGGAACACTGAAGCTTTCTTT CASSEDRNTEAFF
TRBD1 TRBJ1-1 TRBV5-6 - TGTGCCAGCAGCTCCTTACAGGGGACACTGAACACTGAAGCTTTCTTT CASSSLQGTLNTEAFF
TRBD1 TRBJ1-1 TRBV15 - TGTGCCACCAGGCCCGGGACAGGACTCCTAGGCACTGAAGCTTTCTTT CATRPGTGLLGTEAFF
- TRBJ2-1 TRBV5-1 - TGCGCCAGCACCCCTAAAGCAACGGGCTCCTACAATGAGCAGTTCTTC CASTPKATGSYNEQFF
- TRBJ2-3 TRBV4-1 - TGCGCCAGCAGCCCACTACGAGAGGGAGGACTCACAGATACGCAGTATTTT CASSPLREGGLTDTQYF
TRBD1 TRBJ2-7 TRBV13 once TGTGCCAGCAGCTTTTACGCAGGGGGCACCTACGAGCAGTACTTC CASSFYAGGTYEQYF
TRBD1 TRBJ1-1 TRBV11-2 - TGTGCCAGCAGCCTTAAGACAGGGGCCGTGACTGAAGCTTTCTTT CASSLKTGAVTEAFF
- TRBJ1-2 TRBV28 - TGTGCCAGCAGTTTACGAACAGGGCGGGCGGCGAGTGGCTACACCTTC CASSLRTGRAASGYTF
TRBD1 TRBJ1-2 TRBV6-5 - TGTGCCAGCAGTTACCTGGACAGGGGCTACACCTTC CASSYLDRGYTF
TRBD2 TRBJ2-1 TRBV30 - TGTGCCTGGAGTCGACTAGCGGGGGGGCCGATGATCTACAATGAGCAGTTCTTC CAWSRLAGGPMIYNEQFF
TRBD2 TRBJ2-1 TRBV5-6 - TGTGCCAGCAGCACGGGAGGGATCGGGGAGCAGTTCTTC CASSTGGIGEQFF
- TRBJ2-1 TRBV7-6 - TGTGCCAGCAGCTTAGGGGGCGGGGGCTTAGATGAGCAGTTCTTC CASSLGGGGLDEQFF
- TRBJ1-4 TRBV5-1 - TGCGCCAGCAGCCGAGGCAGGGCAGTAAATGAAAAACTGTTTTTT CASSRGRAVNEKLFF
- TRBJ1-3 TRBV27 - TGTGCCAGCAGACCAACCGTACAGGGCAAGAGTGGAAACACCATATATTTT CASRPTVQGKSGNTIYF